This T cell receptor beta chain is from a study of cytomegalovirus exposure and HLA in healthy donors. Looked up from germline, CDR1 is ENHRY and CDR2 is SYGVKD. V was clipped by 4 bases and J by 3 bases, with 7 bases between them. The CDR3 sequence is 12 residues long. It was with 60 Vbeta and 13 Jbeta primers that the PCR ran. The assay was immunoSEQ multiplex PCR, and TCRdb's table has in-frame clones only and misses some. The sample contains about 240,000 clones, around 83% of which appear only once. The rearrangement links TRBV10-3 to TRBJ2-7; D possibly corresponds to TRBD2 (6 bases). This clonotype was obtained from a girl aged 2 to 9 in good health and CMV-seronegative. The source material was PBMCs. The CDR3 loop is CAISAGGYEQYF. The CDR3, as DNA: TGTGCCATCAGTGCCGGGGGCTACGAGCAGTACTTC.